The sequence of this T cell receptor beta chain was determined in a study of beta chain features in type 1 diabetes. Study-wide results and caveats: Moderate yet significant TCRB CDR3 shortening was seen in Type 1 diabetes patients in all four CD4+ subsets.

V was pared by 5 bases and J by 8 bases, with 5 bases of the junction left unmatched. This CDR3 spans 13 amino acids. Germline V gives CDR1 SGHTA, CDR2 FQGNSA. Sorting of CD4+ naive, central memory, regulatory and stem cell-like memory cells was performed via CD45RO/CCR7/CD25/CD127/CD95/CD27. Sorted cells reached over 95% purity in every population. The sample holds a few counts of this clone. The antigen remains unidentified. The whole isolated RNA underwent reverse transcription, so sequencing captured expressed TCRB transcripts. Naive, central memory and regulatory T cell samples yielded some 3.9 million reads on average. Here immunoSEQ multiplex PCR was the method, and the copy in TCRdb shows in-frame clones only, minus some. Of 120,000 to 150,000 clones listed, about 10% are singletons.

This clonotype originated in a man between 18 and 35 years old in good health. What was sequenced was naive CD4+ T cells from blood. This chain connects TRBV7-2 to TRBJ1-2, with 10 bases lining up with TRBD1. DNA of the CDR3: TGTGCCAGCAGCCAAGGACAGGGGGGAGGCTACACCTTC. It encodes CASSQGQGGGYTF.